These 30 T cell receptor beta chains were sequenced from one sample in a study of CD8 T cells in Susac syndrome. RNA in amounts of roughly 0.5 to 1 ug was reverse transcribed with random hexamers. TCRdb itself ran the immunoSEQ multiplex PCR reads through MiXCR, one entry per CDR3 protein. Of over 95,000 distinct CDR3 sequences in the sample, 85% to 95% were seen once. Sequenced material: CD4+ T cells from PBMCs. Source of these receptors: a human donor in good health.

This clonotype appeared a single time. The chain employs TRBV6-2 or TRBV6-3 and TRBJ1-1; a possible D gene is TRBD1 (5 bases). This CDR3 is 14 amino acids long. Trimming took 2 bases from V and 7 from J, leaving 14 bases between them. CDR1 is MNHEY and CDR2 is SVGEGT in the germline V gene. The CDR3 is CASSYAGPRLEAFF. CDR3 in DNA: TGTGCCAGCAGTTACGCGGGACCGCGCCTTGAAGCTTTCTTT.

This rearrangement joins TRBV7-9 to TRBJ1-1, with unresolved D. The V gene's germline CDR1 is SEHNR and CDR2 FQNEAQ (reference sequence). The CDR3 consists of 15 residues. Trimming left V 5 bases short and J 0 bases short, with 13 bases between. The CDR3: CASSPGLALNTEAFF. DNA for the CDR3: TGTGCCAGCAGCCCAGGACTGGCCTTGAACACTGAAGCTTTCTTT.

The CDR3 nucleotides are TGTGCCAGCAGCCCGGTCGGGGTTGATACGCAGTATTTT. Encoded protein: CASSPVGVDTQYF. The V and J genes are TRBV11-2 and TRBJ2-3; tentatively, D is TRBD2 (5 bases). With 5 bases removed from V and 6 bases from J, the gap between germline ends came to 12 bases. This CDR3 region has 13 residues. Germline V gene sequence: CDR1 SGHAT, CDR2 FQNNGV.

The V gene is TRBV27, the J gene TRBJ1-6; weak D call: TRBD1 (5 bases). V was shortened by 5 bases and J by 10 bases, with 12 bases between the two germline ends. The germline V gene encodes CDR1 MNHEY and CDR2 SMNVEV (reference sequence). This CDR3 is 13 amino acids long. The CDR3: CASSTGRYSPLHF. The CDR3 DNA reads as TGTGCCAGCAGTACGGGACGGTACTCACCCCTCCACTTT.

The rearrangement links TRBV3-1 to TRBJ1-2, with 7 bases aligning to TRBD1. The J segment lost 7 bases and the V segment lost 1 base, leaving 3 bases of the junction unmatched. There are 13 residues in the CDR3. Germline CDR1 LGHDT, CDR2 YNNKEL (reference sequence). CDR3 sequence (DNA): TGTGCCAGCAGCCAAGGACAGGGCCGTGGCTACACCTTC. This translates into CASSQGQGRGYTF.

The rearrangement links TRBV5-6 to TRBJ1-1, with D possibly matching TRBD1 (6 bases). Germline CDR1 and CDR2: SGHDT and YYEEEE. This CDR3 comprises 15 residues. Trimming left V 4 bases short and J 7 bases short, with 20 bases between. The CDR3 loop reads CASSLGQWGAGEAFF. The CDR3 DNA follows: TGTGCCAGCAGCCTTGGACAGTGGGGGGCGGGTGAAGCTTTCTTT.

The chain carries TRBV6-2 or TRBV6-3 and TRBJ1-4; D is unclear. V was pared by 5 bases and J by 7 bases, with 11 bases between. The CDR3 is 13 amino acids. CDR1 MNHEY and CDR2 SVGEGT come from the germline V gene. CDR3 residues: CASSASRSEKLFF. CDR3 DNA: TGTGCCAGCAGTGCCTCCAGGTCTGAAAAACTGTTTTTT.

The V gene is TRBV9, the J gene TRBJ2-3; a weak D match, TRBD2 (6 bases). The germline V and J ends were trimmed by 3 bases and 2 bases, with 22 bases remaining between them. CDR3 length equals 18 residues. Germline V gene data show CDR1 as SGDLS and CDR2 as YYNGEE. CDR3 sequence reads: CASSEAGSAGYFTDTQYF. The CDR3 DNA reads as TGTGCCAGCAGCGAGGCGGGGTCGGCGGGATACTTCACAGATACGCAGTATTTT.

The rearrangement uses TRBV5-1 and TRBJ2-7; D is perhaps TRBD2 (5 bases). The CDR3 loop spans 13 amino acids. V was pared by 0 bases and J by 6 bases, with 10 bases between. CDR1 is SGHRS and CDR2 is YFSETQ in the germline V gene. The CDR3 here is CASSLGSGLEQYF. CDR3 DNA sequence: TGCGCCAGCAGCTTGGGCTCAGGACTCGAGCAGTACTTC. The entire variable domain, with the rest obtained from reference TRBV5-1 and TRBJ2-7, is as follows: KAGVTQTPRYLIKTRGQQVTLSCSPISGHRSVSWYQQTPGQGLQFLFEYFSETQRNKGNFPGRFSGRQFSNSRSEMNVSTLELGDSALYLCASSLGSGLEQYFGPGTRLTVT.

The chain joins TRBV30 to TRBJ1-1, with D possibly matching TRBD1 (5 bases). The V gene lost 4 bases and the J gene lost 7 bases, with 19 bases spanning the gap. This CDR3 is 14 amino acids long. From germline, CDR1 is GTSNPN and CDR2 SVGIG (reference sequence). The CDR3: CAWTPPGTRSEAFF. CDR3 DNA: TGTGCCTGGACCCCCCCCGGGACCCGGAGTGAAGCTTTCTTT.

V and J are TRBV7-3 and TRBJ1-1, with TRBD1 matching over 7 bases. With 5 bases clipped from V and 5 bases from J, the junction kept 5 bases outside the gene matches. Germline-derived CDR1 and CDR2 are SGHTA and FQGTGA. This CDR3 is 13 amino acids long. CDR3 in amino acids: CASSVDRVTEAFF. CDR3 DNA sequence: TGTGCCAGCAGCGTCGACAGGGTTACTGAAGCTTTCTTT.

The rearrangement uses TRBV20-1 and TRBJ2-3; no clear D gene. V dropped 5 bases and J dropped 4 bases, with 13 bases sitting between them. Germline CDR1 DFQATT, CDR2 SNEGSKA (reference sequence). The CDR3 sequence is 13 residues long. The CDR3 DNA sequence: TGCAGTGCTCCTGTAACGGCGCCAGATACGCAGTATTTT. Its translation: CSAPVTAPDTQYF.

The V and J genes are TRBV27 and TRBJ2-1, with 8 bases matching TRBD1. The ends lost 5 bases at V and 9 bases at J; junction bases unmatched: 6. The CDR3 totals 13 residues. The germline V gene has CDR1 MNHEY and CDR2 SMNVEV (reference sequence). CDR3 bases: TGTGCCAGCAGTCGACAGGGGCTCCCTGAGCAGTTCTTC. The encoded protein is CASSRQGLPEQFF.

CDR3 nucleotide sequence: TGTGCCAGCAGTAGGGTTGGGTCCTACAATGAGCAGTTCTTC. This encodes CASSRVGSYNEQFF. The chain links TRBV6-1 to TRBJ2-1; D is ambiguous. Germline assignment: CDR1 MNHNS and CDR2 SASEGT. The ends were cut back, 5 bases at V and 1 base at J, with 9 bases in the middle. The CDR3 has 14 amino acids.

Comment on this clonotype: One junction end does not reproduce the germline sequence, and a read error may be involved. The chain uses TRBV7-2 and TRBJ1-5; tentative D call: TRBD1 (5 bases). In germline, CDR1 is SGHTA, CDR2 FQGNSA. The CDR3 runs 14 residues. The DNA for the CDR3 is TGTGCCAACAGCTTAGGCGGGGGACGGCAGCCCCAGCATTTT. Protein product: CANSLGGGRQPQHF.

This clonotype was picked up one time. The J gene is TRBJ1-2, the V gene TRBV7-9, with 8 positions matching TRBD1. Germline CDR1 and CDR2: SEHNR and FQNEAQ (reference sequence). The CDR3 has 12 amino acids. CDR3 loop: CASLTDRDGYTF. The DNA for the CDR3 is TGTGCTAGTCTAACGGACAGGGATGGCTACACCTTC.

On this clonotype itself: At one end the junction does not follow the germline gene, possibly because of a read error. The rearrangement links TRBV29-1 to TRBJ2-7; TRBD2 matches 9 bases. Germline-derived CDR1 and CDR2 are SQVTM and ANQGSEA. The CDR3 consists of 13 residues. The CDR3 here is CSVEAGGLYEQYF. The DNA for the CDR3 is TGCAGCGTAGAAGCGGGGGGCCTCTACGAGCAGTACTTC.

This clonotype was detected only once. This rearrangement joins TRBV7-6 to TRBJ2-7; D is unclear. Trimming shortened V by 5 bases and J by 1 base, and 9 bases separated the two germline ends. Germline CDR1 reads SGHVS; CDR2 reads FNYEAQ. The CDR3 totals 13 residues. DNA for the CDR3: TGTGCCAGCAGCCCGAGTTTATCCTACGAGCAGTACTTC. It is translated as CASSPSLSYEQYF.

The V and J genes are TRBV16 and TRBJ1-5; D unclear. The CDR3 loop spans 14 amino acids. Germline V CDR1 and CDR2: KGHSY, FQNENV. V was shortened by 0 bases and J by 4 bases, with 7 bases between the two germline ends. The CDR3 sequence: CASSQSRQNQPQHF. In nucleotides, the CDR3 is TGTGCCAGCAGCCAATCTCGGCAGAATCAGCCCCAGCATTTT.

V usage is TRBV6-4 and J usage is TRBJ2-7; 7 positions match TRBD2. Germline trimming cut 5 bases from V and 4 bases from J; bases unmatched to any gene: 11. CDR3 length: 15 residues. CDR1 is MRHNA, CDR2 SNTAGT, per germline. CDR3 residues: CASSQRGLPKYEQYF. CDR3 bases: TGTGCCAGCAGTCAGCGGGGACTACCGAAGTACGAGCAGTACTTC.

The chain combines TRBV20-1 with TRBJ2-1; D might be TRBD2 (5 bases). Trimming pared 0 bases from V and 4 bases from J, leaving 13 bases between. This CDR3 region has 15 residues. The germline V gene encodes CDR1 DFQATT and CDR2 SNEGSKA (reference sequence). The CDR3 here is CSARESGKNYNEQFF. The CDR3 DNA reads TGCAGTGCTAGAGAGAGCGGAAAAAATTACAATGAGCAGTTCTTC.

The chain has TRBV20-1 and TRBJ2-7; D is possibly TRBD2 (5 bases). Trimming cost V 7 bases and J 1 base, with 14 bases left between them. CDR1 is DFQATT and CDR2 is SNEGSKA in the germline V gene (reference sequence). The CDR3 covers 13 residues. The CDR3 sequence: CSVVEAVSYEQYF. CDR3 DNA sequence: TGCAGTGTAGTGGAAGCGGTGTCCTACGAGCAGTACTTC.

This chain connects TRBV2 to TRBJ2-1, with 8 bases that match TRBD2. The germline V gene encodes CDR1 SNHLY and CDR2 FYNNEI. J gave up 6 bases and V 3 bases, and 7 bases lay outside the gene matches. The CDR3 has 15 residues. CDR3 protein: CASSEPLSGSNEQFF. The DNA for the CDR3 is TGTGCCAGCAGTGAGCCTTTAAGCGGGAGCAATGAGCAGTTCTTC.

The chain has TRBV19 and TRBJ1-1; D is perhaps TRBD1 (6 bases). CDR1 LNHDA and CDR2 SQIVND come from the germline V gene (reference sequence). The CDR3 spans 11 residues. Trimming shortened V by 6 bases and J by 6 bases, and 8 bases separated the two germline ends. CDR3 protein: CASSEGAEAFF. CDR3 nucleotides: TGTGCCAGTAGCGAGGGGGCTGAAGCTTTCTTT. The complete variable domain, with remaining parts taken from reference TRBV19 and TRBJ1-1, reads DGGITQSPKYLFRKEGQNVTLSCEQNLNHDAMYWYRQDPGQGLRLIYYSQIVNDFQKGDIAEGYSVSREKKESFPLTVTSAQKNPTAFYLCASSEGAEAFFGQGTRLTVV.

The chain couples TRBV12-3 or TRBV12-4 to TRBJ2-5; maybe TRBD1 (5 bases). V dropped 3 bases and J dropped 4 bases, with 9 bases sitting between them. The CDR3 is 13 residues long. The CDR3 is CASSFRGSETQYF. The CDR3 coding sequence is TGTGCCAGCAGTTTTAGGGGCTCAGAGACCCAGTACTTC.

The chain uses TRBV28 and TRBJ2-7; D remains unclear. Germline CDR1 and CDR2: MDHEN and SYDVKM. The CDR3 has 14 amino acids. Trimming pared 6 bases from V and 5 bases from J, leaving 17 bases between. Written as DNA, the CDR3 is TGTGCCAGCAGAACTGGGTCTCTATCCAACGAGCAGTACTTC. It codes for CASRTGSLSNEQYF.

This chain links TRBV2 with TRBJ2-1; 15 nucleotides match TRBD2. The V gene's germline CDR1 is SNHLY and CDR2 FYNNEI. J was trimmed by 1 base and V by 4 bases; bases with no gene match: 11. CDR3 length: 20 amino acids. Here the CDR3 reads CASSAEPGLAGGRSYNEQFF. The CDR3 DNA reads as TGTGCCAGCAGTGCCGAACCGGGACTAGCGGGGGGCCGGTCCTACAATGAGCAGTTCTTC.

The chain joins TRBV5-1 to TRBJ2-1; D gene uncertain. In germline, CDR1 is SGHRS, CDR2 YFSETQ. V lost 1 base, J lost 7 bases, and 3 bases lay in between. The CDR3 is 11 amino acids. CDR3 bases: TGCGCCAGCAGCTTGACGAATGAGCAGTTCTTC. This sequence encodes CASSLTNEQFF.

This clonotype was found once. This chain connects TRBV20-1 to TRBJ2-3; 7 bases are a match to TRBD2. This CDR3 contains 15 residues. CDR1 and CDR2 from the germline V gene are DFQATT and SNEGSKA (reference sequence). The V segment lost 1 base and the J segment 1 base; nucleotides outside the gene matches: 5. CDR3 amino acids: CSARGVSGRTDTQYF. DNA of the CDR3: TGCAGTGCTAGAGGGGTTAGCGGGCGCACAGATACGCAGTATTTT.

V is TRBV30 and J is TRBJ2-5; the D is unclear. With 1 base removed from V and 6 bases from J, the gap between germline ends came to 9 bases. Germline CDR1 reads GTSNPN; CDR2 reads SVGIG (reference sequence). CDR3 length: 12 amino acids. The CDR3 coding sequence is TGTGCCTGGAGTGATCCGGCGAAGACCCAGTACTTC. Translation gives CAWSDPAKTQYF.